The entry below gives a single T cell receptor beta chain sequence along with its context. Enrollees, about 18 to 89 years old, lived in some 24 US areas. The repertoire was sequenced with immunoSEQ multiplex PCR; TCRdb's copy has only in-frame clones and lacks some. Of 430,000 or so clones in the sample, more than 70% were seen once. The sample comes from a study of blood T cell repertoires in COVID-19. Looking at the study overall: Samples of COVID-19 (acute and convalescent) were obtained from the United States, Italy and Spain. Sample material is recorded as cDNA or gDNA derived from T cells, B-cell-depleted T cells, or PBMCs.

Sequenced: PBMCs or T cells enriched from blood (not recorded which). This TCR derives from a woman aged 18-29 years who had been exposed to COVID-19.

This CDR3 is CASSPGGGGQPQHF. CDR3 bases: TGTGCCAGTAGCCCGGGGGGGGGCGGTCAGCCCCAGCATTTT. The chain couples TRBV19 to TRBJ1-5, with D possibly TRBD1 on 6 matching bases. Germline CDR1 LNHDA, CDR2 SQIVND (reference sequence). The CDR3 has 14 amino acids. V dropped 6 bases and J dropped 6 bases, with 15 bases sitting between them.